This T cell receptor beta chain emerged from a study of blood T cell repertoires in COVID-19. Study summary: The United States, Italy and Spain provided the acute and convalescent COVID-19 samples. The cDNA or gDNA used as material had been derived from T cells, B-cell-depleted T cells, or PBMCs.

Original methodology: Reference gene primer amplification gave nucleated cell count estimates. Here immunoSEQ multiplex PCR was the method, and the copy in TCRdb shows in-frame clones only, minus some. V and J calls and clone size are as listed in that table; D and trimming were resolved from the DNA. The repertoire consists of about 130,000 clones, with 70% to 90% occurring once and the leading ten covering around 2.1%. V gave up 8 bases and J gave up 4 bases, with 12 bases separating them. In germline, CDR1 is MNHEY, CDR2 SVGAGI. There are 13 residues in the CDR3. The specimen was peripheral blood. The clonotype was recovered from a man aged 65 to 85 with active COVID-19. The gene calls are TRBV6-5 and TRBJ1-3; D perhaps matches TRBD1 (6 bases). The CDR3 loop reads CASSGQTGNTIYF. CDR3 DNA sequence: TGTGCCAGCTCAGGACAGACCGGAAACACCATATATTTT.